A single sample is the source of the 23 T cell receptor beta chains below, sequenced in a study of CD8 T cells in ankylosing spondylitis. TCRdb recomputed calls from the 5' RACE reads with MiXCR, one row per CDR3 protein. The profile shows 180,000 or so distinct CDR3 sequences, around 10% of them singletons. Sequencing input: blood, either unsorted or a sorted T cell fraction (not recorded which). The origin of the receptors is a male donor with ankylosing spondylitis or in good health (not recorded which).

Ten or more counts support this clonotype. The genes are TRBV29-1 and TRBJ1-1; TRBD1 is a possible D gene (5 bases). Looked up from germline, CDR1 is SQVTM and CDR2 is ANQGSEA. Trimming removed 0 bases at V and 10 bases at J, with 9 bases between. This CDR3 is 11 amino acids long. In DNA form, the CDR3 reads TGCAGCGTTGAAGATCAGAGGGGAGCTTTCTTT. This sequence encodes CSVEDQRGAFF. The complete variable domain, with remaining parts taken from reference TRBV29-1 and TRBJ1-1, reads SAVISQKPSRDICQRGTSLTIQCQVDSQVTMMFWYRQQPGQSLTLIATANQGSEATYESGFVIDKFPISRPNLTFSTLTVSNMSPEDSSIYLCSVEDQRGAFFGQGTRLTVV.

The chain carries TRBV11-2 and TRBJ2-1; 14 nucleotides match TRBD2. V trimming: 2 bases; J trimming: 8 bases; junction bases outside the gene matches: 5. The CDR3 runs 16 residues. From germline, CDR1 is SGHAT and CDR2 FQNNGV. The CDR3 nucleotides are TGTGCCAGCAGCTTACAGGGACTAGCGGGAGCAGATGAGCAGTTCTTC. It yields the protein CASSLQGLAGADEQFF.

The chain joins TRBV6-2 or TRBV6-3 to TRBJ2-7; 9 bases agree with TRBD1. The CDR3 is 13 amino acids. V trimming: 4 bases; J trimming: 3 bases; junction bases outside the gene matches: 1. CDR1 MNHEY and CDR2 SVGEGT come from the germline V gene. CDR3 sequence: CASSWDRDYEQYF. CDR3 DNA sequence: TGTGCCAGCAGTTGGGACAGGGACTACGAGCAGTACTTC.

This clonotype has at least ten counts. The chain recombines TRBV28 with TRBJ1-5; D remains unclear. V was pared by 4 bases and J by 2 bases, with 21 bases between. The CDR3 sequence is 18 residues long. CDR1 and CDR2 (germline): MDHEN, SYDVKM. The CDR3 sequence is CASSWIGMGSWGNQPQHF. The DNA of the CDR3 is TGTGCCAGCAGTTGGATCGGGATGGGCTCCTGGGGCAATCAGCCCCAGCATTTT.

The chain links TRBV7-9 to TRBJ2-2; no definite D call. The germline gives CDR1 SEHNR, CDR2 FQNEAQ (reference sequence). This CDR3 is 12 amino acids long. Trimming shortened V by 2 bases and J by 7 bases, and 5 bases separated the two germline ends. CDR3 sequence reads: CASSLPIGELFF. DNA for the CDR3: TGTGCCAGCAGCTTACCCATCGGGGAGCTGTTTTTT.

This clonotype has a count of ten or more. The CDR3 loop is CSARDGGSPDYEQYF. CDR3 DNA: TGCAGTGCTAGAGATGGAGGGTCCCCAGACTACGAGCAGTACTTC. The rearrangement joins TRBV20-1 to TRBJ2-7; possibly TRBD2 for D (6 bases). The CDR3 is 15 residues long. Germline loops: CDR1 DFQATT, CDR2 SNEGSKA (reference sequence). V dropped 0 bases and J dropped 3 bases, with 15 bases sitting between them.

This clonotype was observed many times. The chain couples TRBV4-2 to TRBJ2-1; TRBD2 matches at 10 bases. The J segment lost 8 bases and the V segment lost 0 bases, leaving 7 bases of the junction unmatched. The CDR3 is made up of 16 amino acids. Germline values: CDR1 LGHNA, CDR2 YNFKEQ. The CDR3 reads CASSQDRASGSYEQFF. CDR3 in DNA: TGTGCCAGCAGCCAAGATCGAGCTAGCGGGAGTTATGAGCAGTTCTTC.

This clonotype has just a few counts. The rearrangement uses TRBV4-2 and TRBJ2-2, with 7 bases aligning to TRBD2. The CDR3 totals 12 residues. J lost 7 bases, V lost 8 bases, and 4 bases had no gene match. CDR1 LGHNA and CDR2 YNFKEQ come from the germline V gene. CDR3 in amino acids: CASGRVIGELFF. The CDR3 coding sequence is TGTGCCAGCGGGAGGGTTATCGGGGAGCTGTTTTTT.

This clonotype showed up many times. The chain uses TRBV6-6 and TRBJ2-3; D is perhaps TRBD1 (6 bases). The V end lost 8 bases, the J end lost 0 bases, and 6 bases lay between the germline ends. This CDR3 region has 12 residues. Germline CDR1 is MNHNY and CDR2 is SVGAGI (reference sequence). CDR3 in DNA: TGTGCCAGCGGACAGAGCACAGATACGCAGTATTTT. It is translated as CASGQSTDTQYF.

Details on this clonotype: A clone one base away is much larger, so this may be a read error. The chain has TRBV20-1 and TRBJ2-7; 11 bases agree with TRBD1. This CDR3 has 15 residues. Germline lookup yields CDR1 DFQATT and CDR2 SNEGSKA (reference sequence). The CDR3 DNA reads as TGCACTGCTCCGGACCCGGGACAGGGGGACTACGAGCAGTACTTC. Its protein product is CTAPDPGQGDYEQYF.

This clonotype has at least ten counts. This chain connects TRBV24-1 to TRBJ2-2, with D possibly being TRBD1 (6 bases). The CDR3 runs 16 residues. Germline V gene data show CDR1 as KGHDR and CDR2 as SFDVKD. The V end lost 6 bases, the J end lost 5 bases, and 18 bases lay between the germline ends. DNA of the CDR3: TGTGCCACCAGTCATGACAGTTCCCAGGGGACCGGGGAGCTGTTTTTT. This gives the protein CATSHDSSQGTGELFF.

This clonotype was detected a few times. The V and J genes are TRBV7-2 and TRBJ2-2; TRBD1 might be the D (6 bases). There are 14 residues in the CDR3. Trimming removed 3 bases from V and 6 bases from J, with 11 bases in between. Germline-derived CDR1 and CDR2 are SGHTA and FQGNSA. The CDR3 nucleotides read TGTGCCAGCAGCTTGATACAGGGATCCGGGGAGCTGTTTTTT. It is translated as CASSLIQGSGELFF. The whole variable domain, remainder taken from reference TRBV7-2 and TRBJ2-2, is GAGVSQSPSNKVTEKGKDVELRCDPISGHTALYWYRQSLGQGLEFLIYFQGNSAPDKSGLPSDRFSAERTGGSVSTLTIQRTQQEDSAVYLCASSLIQGSGELFFGEGSRLTVL.

The sample holds many counts of this clonotype. CDR3 residues: CSVERIGVTKGEQYF. CDR3 sequence (DNA): TGCAGCGTTGAAAGGATTGGGGTGACAAAGGGCGAGCAGTACTTC. The chain couples TRBV29-1 to TRBJ2-7; the D is unclear. Trimming took off 2 bases at V and 6 bases at J, with 20 bases between the two ends. This CDR3 contains 15 residues. Germline V gene data show CDR1 as SQVTM and CDR2 as ANQGSEA.

The J gene is TRBJ2-1, the V gene TRBV7-2; the match to TRBD2 covers 13 bases. CDR3 length: 15 residues. In germline, CDR1 is SGHTA, CDR2 FQGNSA. The junction had 8 bases not matched to a gene; V was cut back by 3 bases and J by 12 bases. The CDR3 region has the DNA TGTGCCAGCAGCTTGGGGAGGACTAGCGGGGGTTTGCAGTTCTTC. This sequence encodes CASSLGRTSGGLQFF. Using reference TRBV7-2 and TRBJ2-1 for the parts outside the CDR3, the full variable domain is GAGVSQSPSNKVTEKGKDVELRCDPISGHTALYWYRQSLGQGLEFLIYFQGNSAPDKSGLPSDRFSAERTGGSVSTLTIQRTQQEDSAVYLCASSLGRTSGGLQFFGPGTRLTVL.

The chain couples TRBV18 to TRBJ2-2, with TRBD1 matching over 7 bases. Germline trimming cut 8 bases from V and 3 bases from J; bases unmatched to any gene: 6. CDR3 size: 14 residues. CDR1 is KGHSH, CDR2 LQKENI, per germline. In nucleotides, the CDR3 is TGTGCCAGCAACACCGGGACAGACACCGGGGAGCTGTTTTTT. Its translation: CASNTGTDTGELFF.

This clonotype was observed at least ten times. The chain has TRBV20-1 and TRBJ2-3; 8 bases are a match to TRBD1. The J segment lost 0 bases and the V segment lost 5 bases, leaving 10 bases of the junction unmatched. Germline CDR1 is DFQATT and CDR2 is SNEGSKA (reference sequence). The CDR3 sequence is 16 residues long. This chain's CDR3 is CSAGSETGASTDTQYF. The DNA for the CDR3 is TGCAGTGCTGGGTCCGAGACAGGGGCTAGCACAGATACGCAGTATTTT.

V gene TRBV9 combines with J gene TRBJ2-3; the D is unclear. CDR1 is SGDLS and CDR2 is YYNGEE in the germline V gene. The CDR3 has 13 amino acids. Between the trimmed V and J ends, which lost 3 bases and 7 bases, there was a span of 12 bases. The CDR3 is CASSAINMNTQYF. The DNA for the CDR3 is TGTGCCAGCAGCGCCATAAACATGAATACGCAGTATTTT.

This clonotype was counted at least ten times. The chain uses TRBV7-7 and TRBJ2-1, with 7 positions matching TRBD2. From germline, CDR1 is SSHAT and CDR2 FNYEAQ (reference sequence). The V gene end was trimmed by 5 bases and the J gene end by 4 bases; junction bases not matched to a gene: 11. This CDR3 contains 16 residues. CDR3 in amino acids: CASSTTPAGKYNEQFF. CDR3 bases: TGTGCCAGCAGCACCACACCAGCGGGGAAGTACAATGAGCAGTTCTTC.

This clonotype was counted at least ten times. The chain couples TRBV29-1 to TRBJ2-5; D uncertain. The V end lost 3 bases, the J end lost 5 bases, and 7 bases lay between the germline ends. The germline V gene encodes CDR1 SQVTM and CDR2 ANQGSEA. The CDR3 totals 11 residues. The CDR3 nucleotides read TGCAGCGTTGAGGCTTTGGAGACCCAGTACTTC. Its protein is CSVEALETQYF. Full variable domain (outside the CDR3, taken from reference TRBV29-1 and TRBJ2-5): SAVISQKPSRDICQRGTSLTIQCQVDSQVTMMFWYRQQPGQSLTLIATANQGSEATYESGFVIDKFPISRPNLTFSTLTVSNMSPEDSSIYLCSVEALETQYFGPGTRLLVL.

This clonotype was seen ten or more times. This chain connects TRBV20-1 to TRBJ2-1, with D tentatively TRBD2 (5 bases). CDR1 and CDR2 (germline): DFQATT, SNEGSKA (reference sequence). V dropped 0 bases and J dropped 0 bases, with 12 bases sitting between them. This CDR3 region has 16 residues. The CDR3: CSARDFGESSYNEQFF. In DNA form, the CDR3 reads TGCAGTGCTAGAGATTTCGGGGAGAGCTCCTACAATGAGCAGTTCTTC.

This clonotype was seen repeatedly, ten times or more. The chain couples TRBV25-1 to TRBJ2-5, with D perhaps matching TRBD1 (5 bases). V lost 2 bases, J lost 5 bases, and 18 bases lay in between. This CDR3 region has 16 residues. Germline loops: CDR1 MGHDK, CDR2 SYGVNS. The CDR3 reads CASSEGAGRELETQYF. DNA for the CDR3: TGTGCCAGCAGTGAAGGGGCCGGCAGGGAACTTGAGACCCAGTACTTC. Filled out from reference TRBV25-1 and TRBJ2-5, the complete variable domain reads EADIYQTPRYLVIGTGKKITLECSQTMGHDKMYWYQQDPGMELHLIHYSYGVNSTEKGDLSSESTVSRIRTEHFPLTLESARPSHTSQYLCASSEGAGRELETQYFGPGTRLLVL.

This clonotype came up a few times. The rearrangement joins TRBV3-1 to TRBJ1-2; 8 positions agree with TRBD1. The CDR3 is made up of 16 amino acids. The germline gives CDR1 LGHDT, CDR2 YNNKEL (reference sequence). Losses at the gene ends were 1 base for V and 6 bases for J; bases not matched to a gene: 10. CDR3 protein: CASSQAARDRGNGYTF. CDR3 nucleotides: TGTGCCAGCAGCCAAGCCGCTCGTGACAGGGGTAATGGCTACACCTTC.

This clonotype was detected many times. The chain joins TRBV7-2 to TRBJ2-2; unclear D gene. CDR1 is SGHTA, CDR2 FQGNSA, per germline. The CDR3 is 12 amino acids. V was pared by 7 bases and J by 6 bases, with 9 bases between. This chain's CDR3 is CASISPPGELFF. The CDR3, as DNA: TGTGCCAGCATCAGTCCCCCCGGGGAGCTGTTTTTT.